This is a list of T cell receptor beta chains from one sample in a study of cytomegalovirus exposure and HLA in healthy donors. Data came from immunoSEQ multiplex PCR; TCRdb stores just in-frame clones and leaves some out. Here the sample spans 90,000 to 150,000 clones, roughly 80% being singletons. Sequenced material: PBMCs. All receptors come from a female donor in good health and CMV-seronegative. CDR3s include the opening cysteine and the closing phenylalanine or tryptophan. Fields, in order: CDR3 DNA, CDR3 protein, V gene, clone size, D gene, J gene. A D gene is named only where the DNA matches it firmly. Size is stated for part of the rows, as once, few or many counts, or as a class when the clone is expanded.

DNA: TGTGCCAGCAGCCGGGACAGGGGAACCTACGAGCAGTACTTC
CDR3: CASSRDRGTYEQYF
V: TRBV11-2
size: -
D: TRBD1
J: TRBJ2-7

DNA: TGTGCCAGCAGTCCGACCGGGGGTGGCAATCAGCCCCAGCATTTT
CDR3: CASSPTGGGNQPQHF
V: TRBV6-5
size: -
D: -
J: TRBJ1-5

DNA: TGTGCCAGCAGCACGTCCAGTTTCGAATATGGCTACACCTTC
CDR3: CASSTSSFEYGYTF
V: TRBV9
size: -
D: -
J: TRBJ1-2

DNA: TGCGCCAGCAGCCAAGTTCGGCGAGCTAGGACAGGGAATGGCTACACCTTC
CDR3: CASSQVRRARTGNGYTF
V: TRBV4-1
size: -
D: TRBD1
J: TRBJ1-2

DNA: TGTGCCAGCAGTTTTGCCAGGGGAGTTCGGGGCTACACCTTC
CDR3: CASSFARGVRGYTF
V: TRBV27
size: -
D: -
J: TRBJ1-2

DNA: TGTGCCAGCAGCTTCTTAGCGGTGGGCGAAGGTGGGACCCAGTACTTC
CDR3: CASSFLAVGEGGTQYF
V: TRBV7-6
size: -
D: -
J: TRBJ2-5

DNA: TGTGCCAGTAGTTGGGGAGGAGGAAAACTGTTTTTT
CDR3: CASSWGGGKLFF
V: TRBV19
size: -
D: -
J: TRBJ1-4

DNA: TGTGCCAGCAGCTCCCGGGACAGCCCTAGCACAGATACGCAGTATTTT
CDR3: CASSSRDSPSTDTQYF
V: TRBV7-9
size: many
D: TRBD1
J: TRBJ2-3

DNA: TGTGCCAGCAGTGAGCGACTAGGAAAGCCATACTTC
CDR3: CASSERLGKPYF
V: TRBV6-1
size: -
D: -
J: TRBJ2-7

DNA: TGCGCCAGCAGCCAAGATACCAGGAACACTGAAGCTTTCTTT
CDR3: CASSQDTRNTEAFF
V: TRBV4-3
size: few
D: -
J: TRBJ1-1

DNA: TGTGCCAGCAGCCCTGGGGGCCTGGGAACTGAAGCTTTCTTT
CDR3: CASSPGGLGTEAFF
V: TRBV7-2
size: once
D: -
J: TRBJ1-1

DNA: TGTGCCAGCAGTTCGACATGGGAGGGCTCAGGTTCACCCCTCCACTTT
CDR3: CASSSTWEGSGSPLHF
V: TRBV6-5
size: -
D: -
J: TRBJ1-6

DNA: TGTGCCAGCAGCCTCGAGGTACATGAGCAGTTCTTC
CDR3: CASSLEVHEQFF
V: TRBV11-2
size: once
D: -
J: TRBJ2-1

DNA: TGTGCCTGGAGCCCTTCTTCACGGGGTTTGGACTACACCTTC
CDR3: CAWSPSSRGLDYTF
V: TRBV30
size: -
D: -
J: TRBJ1-2

DNA: TGTGCCATTACCCCAGGGAACTCTGGAAACACCATATATTTT
CDR3: CAITPGNSGNTIYF
V: TRBV15
size: -
D: -
J: TRBJ1-3

DNA: TGTGCCAGCAGCAATGACAGGGGCGCTGGCTACACCTTC
CDR3: CASSNDRGAGYTF
V: TRBV21-1
size: -
D: -
J: TRBJ1-2

DNA: TGCGCCAGCAGGGTGAGAGCCCTTCCGGGGGACGGGATCGCCGAGCAGTACTTC
CDR3: CASRVRALPGDGIAEQYF
V: TRBV5-1
size: -
D: -
J: TRBJ2-7

DNA: TGTGCCAGCAGTGACTCGGGACAGTCTAGAGATACGCAGTATTTT
CDR3: CASSDSGQSRDTQYF
V: TRBV6-4
size: -
D: TRBD1
J: TRBJ2-3

DNA: TGTGCCAGCAGTGCCCTTGCCGACAGGGGGCTTGGGAATGAGCAGTTCTTC
CDR3: CASSALADRGLGNEQFF
V: TRBV6-1
size: -
D: TRBD1
J: TRBJ2-1

DNA: TGTGCCAGCAGCCAAGATCGAGGGGGCGCGGGCGGCTACACCTTC
CDR3: CASSQDRGGAGGYTF
V: TRBV14
size: -
D: TRBD1
J: TRBJ1-2

DNA: TGTGCCAGCAGAGTACAGGGGGGGTCCGGGGAGCTGTTTTTT
CDR3: CASRVQGGSGELFF
V: TRBV13
size: -
D: -
J: TRBJ2-2

DNA: TGTGCCAGTACAGGGCCGGCCTATGGCTACACCTTC
CDR3: CASTGPAYGYTF
V: TRBV19
size: -
D: -
J: TRBJ1-2

DNA: TGCGCCAGCAGCCAAGACGCGAGCCGAGATGAGCAGTTCTTC
CDR3: CASSQDASRDEQFF
V: TRBV4-3
size: -
D: -
J: TRBJ2-1

DNA: TGTGCCAGCAGCCCTTCCGGACTAGCTACGCAGTATTTT
CDR3: CASSPSGLATQYF
V: TRBV7-2
size: -
D: TRBD2
J: TRBJ2-3

DNA: TGTGCCAGCAGTTCCCCCGCAGTGGGCCTTAGCGAGCAGTACTTC
CDR3: CASSSPAVGLSEQYF
V: TRBV27
size: -
D: -
J: TRBJ2-7

DNA: TGTGCCAGCAGCTTCGCAACTAGCGGGGTGGAGACCCAGTACTTC
CDR3: CASSFATSGVETQYF
V: TRBV7-9
size: -
D: TRBD2
J: TRBJ2-5

DNA: TGTGCCAGCAGCGTAGGCGGCGATACGCAGTATTTT
CDR3: CASSVGGDTQYF
V: TRBV9
size: -
D: -
J: TRBJ2-3

DNA: TGTGCCAGCAGCCGCAGGGGGCAAGAGACCCAGTACTTC
CDR3: CASSRRGQETQYF
V: TRBV5-6
size: -
D: TRBD1
J: TRBJ2-5

DNA: TGCGCCAGCAGCTCCGCGAAGACTAATGGCTACACCTTC
CDR3: CASSSAKTNGYTF
V: TRBV5-1
size: -
D: -
J: TRBJ1-2

DNA: TGTGCCAGCAGCTTGGCGGGGGGGACCTCCTACGAGCAGTACTTC
CDR3: CASSLAGGTSYEQYF
V: TRBV5-4
size: -
D: TRBD2
J: TRBJ2-7

DNA: TGTGCCAGCAGTTCGGGGACAGGGGTCTATGGCTACACCTTC
CDR3: CASSSGTGVYGYTF
V: TRBV5-6
size: -
D: TRBD1
J: TRBJ1-2

DNA: TGCAGCATCGAATGGGACAGGGGGGGTTATGGCTACACCTTC
CDR3: CSIEWDRGGYGYTF
V: TRBV29-1
size: -
D: TRBD1
J: TRBJ1-2

DNA: TGCGCCAGCAGCGCGCAGCCGGGAGGACAGCCCCAGCATTTT
CDR3: CASSAQPGGQPQHF
V: TRBV5-1
size: few
D: -
J: TRBJ1-5

DNA: TGCAGCGCCCCAGGAGGCGGGGGCTACACCTTC
CDR3: CSAPGGGGYTF
V: TRBV29-1
size: -
D: -
J: TRBJ1-2

DNA: TGTGCCAGCAGCTTACACGCGGGGGGCCCCGGGGAGCTGTTTTTT
CDR3: CASSLHAGGPGELFF
V: TRBV13
size: -
D: TRBD2
J: TRBJ2-2

DNA: TGTGCCAGCAGCCTTCCCTCTCGAGAGAACACCGGGGAGCTGTTTTTT
CDR3: CASSLPSRENTGELFF
V: TRBV9
size: -
D: -
J: TRBJ2-2

DNA: TGTGCCAGCAGCCGGAACTATCGGGAGACCCAGTACTTC
CDR3: CASSRNYRETQYF
V: TRBV7-9
size: -
D: -
J: TRBJ2-5